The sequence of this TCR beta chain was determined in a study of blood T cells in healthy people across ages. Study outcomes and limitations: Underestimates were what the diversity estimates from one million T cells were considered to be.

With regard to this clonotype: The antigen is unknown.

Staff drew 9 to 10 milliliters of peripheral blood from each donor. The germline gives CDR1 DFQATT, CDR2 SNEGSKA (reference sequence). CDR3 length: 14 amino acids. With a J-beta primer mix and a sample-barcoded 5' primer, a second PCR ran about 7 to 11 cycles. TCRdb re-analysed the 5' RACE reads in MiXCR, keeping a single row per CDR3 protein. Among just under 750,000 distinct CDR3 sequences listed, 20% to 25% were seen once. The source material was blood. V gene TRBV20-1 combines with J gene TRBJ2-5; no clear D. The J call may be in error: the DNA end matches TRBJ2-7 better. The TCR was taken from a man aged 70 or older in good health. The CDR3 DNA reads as TGCAGTGCTAGACACGGAGACCTCACGTACGAGCAGTACTTC. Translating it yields CSARHGDLTYEQYF.